Listed below are T cell receptor beta chains from one sample, sequenced in a study of beta chain features in type 1 diabetes. Clones were sequenced by immunoSEQ multiplex PCR, and TCRdb holds only the in-frame ones, with some missing. The sample shows 250,000 or so clones, around 13% of them seen only once. The sequenced sample consisted of naive CD4+ T cells from blood. The receptors here all came from a young man with type 1 diabetes. CDR3s include the opening cysteine and the closing phenylalanine or tryptophan. A D gene is named only where the DNA matches it firmly. Clone sizes are given selectively: once, few, many, or a class where the clone is expanded.

d_gene,v_gene,abundance,j_gene,CDR3aa,CDR3nt
TRBD2,TRBV15,-,TRBJ2-5,CATSRETGGPSKTQYF,TGTGCCACCAGCAGAGAAACGGGAGGGCCCTCGAAGACCCAGTACTTC
-,TRBV5-6,-,TRBJ2-3,CASSRGGLRTDTQYF,TGTGCCAGCAGCCGCGGAGGTCTACGCACAGATACGCAGTATTTT
-,TRBV10-3,-,TRBJ2-7,CAISVEGYEQYF,TGTGCCATCAGTGTAGAGGGCTACGAGCAGTACTTC
TRBD2,TRBV6-6,few,TRBJ2-7,CASSYAGASYEQYF,TGTGCCAGCAGTTACGCGGGAGCCAGCTACGAGCAGTACTTC
TRBD2,TRBV5-6,few,TRBJ2-1,CASSPTRASGGNNEQFF,TGTGCCAGCAGCCCAACCCGTGCCAGCGGGGGCAACAATGAGCAGTTCTTC
TRBD2,TRBV9,-,TRBJ2-5,CASSPSGGIQETQYF,TGTGCCAGCAGCCCCTCCGGGGGGATACAAGAGACCCAGTACTTC
TRBD2,TRBV12-5,few,TRBJ2-1,CASGWQYGGGPNEQFF,TGTGCTAGTGGTTGGCAGTACGGGGGGGGGCCCAATGAGCAGTTCTTC
-,TRBV6-1,few,TRBJ2-7,CASRSSTYEQYF,TGTGCCAGCAGGAGTAGTACCTACGAGCAGTACTTC
-,TRBV2,-,TRBJ1-1,CASTDRRNTEAFF,TGTGCCAGCACAGACAGGCGGAACACTGAAGCTTTCTTT
-,TRBV29-1,-,TRBJ2-1,CSFLPGGSNNEQFF,TGCAGCTTTTTGCCAGGGGGGAGCAACAATGAGCAGTTCTTC
TRBD2,TRBV11-2,once,TRBJ2-2,CASSLVASGLRELFF,TGTGCCAGCAGCTTAGTGGCTAGCGGGTTGAGGGAGCTGTTTTTT
-,TRBV30,-,TRBJ2-5,CAWSVAARIQETQYF,TGTGCCTGGAGTGTAGCGGCCCGGATTCAAGAGACCCAGTACTTC
TRBD1,TRBV6-5,-,TRBJ2-7,CASSLGQGSYEQYF,TGTGCCAGTTCGCTAGGACAGGGGTCCTACGAGCAGTACTTC
-,TRBV18,-,TRBJ2-5,CASSPLGVLGETQYF,TGTGCCAGCTCACCATTGGGCGTCTTGGGTGAGACCCAGTACTTC
TRBD2,TRBV14,few,TRBJ2-1,CASSQLLAGGGEQFF,TGTGCCAGCAGCCAGCTACTAGCGGGGGGGGGTGAGCAGTTCTTC
TRBD1,TRBV7-2,-,TRBJ1-1,CASSPQGDTEAFF,TGTGCCAGCAGCCCACAGGGGGACACTGAAGCTTTCTTT
-,TRBV29-1,few,TRBJ1-3,CSAVTGADTIYF,TGCAGCGCAGTGACAGGTGCGGACACCATATATTTT
-,TRBV19,-,TRBJ2-3,CASSNQDRYTDTQYF,TGTGCCAGTAGTAACCAGGACAGATACACAGATACGCAGTATTTT
-,TRBV9,once,TRBJ1-3,CASSMVGGTGNTIYF,TGTGCCAGCAGCATGGTAGGGGGAACTGGAAACACCATATATTTT
TRBD1,TRBV6-5,few,TRBJ1-2,CASSHGQGNYGYTF,TGTGCCAGCAGCCACGGACAGGGGAACTATGGCTACACCTTC
-,TRBV5-1,-,TRBJ1-3,CASSTKGQGTSGNTIYF,TGCGCCAGCAGCACCAAAGGGCAGGGAACTTCTGGAAACACCATATATTTT
-,TRBV7-2,-,TRBJ2-1,CASSLASLRGEQFF,TGTGCCAGCAGCTTAGCCTCGCTTCGGGGTGAGCAGTTCTTC
TRBD1,TRBV18,few,TRBJ1-2,CASSPRDREIGGYTF,TGTGCCAGCTCACCTCGGGACAGGGAAATTGGTGGCTACACCTTC
TRBD1,TRBV29-1,-,TRBJ1-4,CSVGQGRGEKLFF,TGCAGCGTGGGACAGGGCCGGGGTGAAAAACTGTTTTTT
TRBD1,TRBV11-2,-,TRBJ1-6,CASSSGTGPMNSPLHF,TGTGCCAGCAGCTCAGGGACAGGGCCGATGAATTCACCCCTCCACTTT
-,TRBV30,few,TRBJ1-4,CAWSQGPNEKLFF,TGTGCCTGGAGTCAGGGGCCTAATGAAAAACTGTTTTTT
TRBD2,TRBV5-1,few,TRBJ2-7,CASSLDGGSLPYEQYF,TGCGCCAGCAGCTTGGACGGCGGGAGCCTCCCCTACGAGCAGTACTTC
TRBD1,TRBV19,-,TRBJ1-1,CATDRGGTEAFF,TGTGCCACCGACAGGGGAGGCACTGAAGCTTTCTTT
-,TRBV6-5,-,TRBJ2-2,CASSTVTGNTGELFF,TGTGCCAGCAGCACGGTGACAGGAAACACCGGGGAGCTGTTTTTT
-,TRBV29-1,few,TRBJ1-1,CSVRSKLNTEAFF,TGCAGCGTTAGATCGAAGCTGAACACTGAAGCTTTCTTT
-,TRBV7-2,-,TRBJ2-5,CASSSGQETQYF,TGTGCCAGCAGCTCCGGCCAAGAGACCCAGTACTTC
-,TRBV6-5,few,TRBJ2-7,CASSSLPDWRVYEQYF,TGTGCCAGCAGTTCCCTCCCGGACTGGCGGGTCTACGAGCAGTACTTC
-,TRBV7-9,few,TRBJ2-7,CASTMELGEQYF,TGTGCCAGCACCATGGAGCTGGGCGAGCAGTACTTC